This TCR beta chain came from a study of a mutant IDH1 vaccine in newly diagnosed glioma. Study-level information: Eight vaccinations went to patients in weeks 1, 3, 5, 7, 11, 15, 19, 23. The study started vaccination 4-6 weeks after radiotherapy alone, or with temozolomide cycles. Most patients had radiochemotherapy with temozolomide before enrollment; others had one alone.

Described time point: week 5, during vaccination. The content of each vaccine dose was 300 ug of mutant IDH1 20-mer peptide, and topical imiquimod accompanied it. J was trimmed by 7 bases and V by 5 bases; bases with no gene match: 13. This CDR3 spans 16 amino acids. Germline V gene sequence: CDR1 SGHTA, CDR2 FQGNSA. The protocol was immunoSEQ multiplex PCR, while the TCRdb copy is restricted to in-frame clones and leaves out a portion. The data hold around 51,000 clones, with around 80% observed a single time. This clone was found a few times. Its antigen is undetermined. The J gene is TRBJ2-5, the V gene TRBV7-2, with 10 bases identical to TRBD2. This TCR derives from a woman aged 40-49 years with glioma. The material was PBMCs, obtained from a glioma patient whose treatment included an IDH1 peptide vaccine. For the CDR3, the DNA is TGTGCCAGCAGCCAGCCTAGCGGGGGAAATTCAGGGACCCAGTACTTC. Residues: CASSQPSGGNSGTQYF. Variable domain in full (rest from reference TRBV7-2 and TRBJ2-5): GAGVSQSPSNKVTEKGKDVELRCDPISGHTALYWYRQSLGQGLEFLIYFQGNSAPDKSGLPSDRFSAERTGGSVSTLTIQRTQQEDSAVYLCASSQPSGGNSGTQYFGPGTRLLVL.